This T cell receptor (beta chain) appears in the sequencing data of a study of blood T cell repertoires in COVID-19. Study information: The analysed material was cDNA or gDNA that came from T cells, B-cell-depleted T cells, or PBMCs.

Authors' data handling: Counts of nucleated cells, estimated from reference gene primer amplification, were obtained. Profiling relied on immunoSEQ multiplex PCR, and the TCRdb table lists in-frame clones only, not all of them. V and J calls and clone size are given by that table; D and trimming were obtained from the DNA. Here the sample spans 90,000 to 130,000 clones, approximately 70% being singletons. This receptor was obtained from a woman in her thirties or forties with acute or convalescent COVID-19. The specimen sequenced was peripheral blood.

The CDR3 is CASSLDLHGTGAEAFF. The CDR3 nucleotides are TGCGCCAGCAGCTTGGACCTACACGGGACAGGGGCAGAAGCTTTCTTT. The chain uses TRBV5-1 and TRBJ1-1; 10 bases line up with TRBD1. V shed 0 bases, J shed 8 bases, and the junction held 10 bases outside the gene matches. CDR3 length: 16 residues. Germline V CDR1 and CDR2: SGHRS, YFSETQ.